What follows is one TCR beta chain and its context. Its antigen is unknown. The CDR3 sequence is 14 residues long. With 0 bases removed from V and 3 bases from J, the gap between germline ends came to 9 bases. Germline V gene data show CDR1 as SGHDN and CDR2 as FVKESK. The sample originates from a study of Ad26.COV2.S vaccination and SARS-CoV-2 variants. Notes on the study in general: People who got the vaccine or the placebo had similar non-spike TCR breadth.

The sample's treatment: some 19 received Ad26.COV2.S at low or high dose, single or two shots; roughly 5 received placebo; per-sample allocation not given. Day 63 after the first injection of vaccine or placebo was the sampling time. An adult aged 18-55 years in Boston served as the donor. Here immunoSEQ multiplex PCR was the method, and the copy in TCRdb shows in-frame clones only, minus some. Seen here are some 460,000 clones, 80% to 90% observed once, and the top ten hold about 1.5%. This chain links TRBV14 with TRBJ2-7; no clear D gene. Specimen: peripheral blood, collected in a trial of Ad26.COV2.S vaccine versus placebo. This TCR derives from a person aged 18-60 years who received the Ad26.COV2.S COVID-19 vaccine or a placebo. The CDR3 region is CASSQDWAIYEQYF. The CDR3 DNA reads as TGTGCCAGCAGCCAAGATTGGGCCATCTACGAGCAGTACTTC.